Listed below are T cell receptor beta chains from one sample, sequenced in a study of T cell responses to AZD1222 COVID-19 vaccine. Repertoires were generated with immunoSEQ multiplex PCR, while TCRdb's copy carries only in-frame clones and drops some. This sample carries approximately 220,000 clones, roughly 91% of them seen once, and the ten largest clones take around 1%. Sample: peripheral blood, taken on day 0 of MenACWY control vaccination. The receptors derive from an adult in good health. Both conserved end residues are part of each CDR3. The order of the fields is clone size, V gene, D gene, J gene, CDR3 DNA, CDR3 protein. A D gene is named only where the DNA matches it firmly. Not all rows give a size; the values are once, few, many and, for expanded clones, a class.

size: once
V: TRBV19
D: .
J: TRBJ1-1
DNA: TGTGCCAGTAGTCCCCGAGGTTTGGGCACTGAAGCTTTCTTT
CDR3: CASSPRGLGTEAFF

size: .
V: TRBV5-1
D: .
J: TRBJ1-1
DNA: TGCGCCAGCAGCTTGGGACAGGACCGCACTGAAGCTTTCTTT
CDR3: CASSLGQDRTEAFF

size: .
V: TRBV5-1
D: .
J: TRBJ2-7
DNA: TGCGCCAGCAGCTTGGGGGGAGCGTGGGACGAGCAGTACTTC
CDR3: CASSLGGAWDEQYF

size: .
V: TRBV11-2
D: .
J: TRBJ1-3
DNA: TGTGCCAGCAGCCGAACATTGGGATGGGTTGGAAACACCATATATTTT
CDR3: CASSRTLGWVGNTIYF

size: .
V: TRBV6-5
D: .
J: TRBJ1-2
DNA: TGTGCCAGCAGCGATAGGTATGGCTACACCTTC
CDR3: CASSDRYGYTF

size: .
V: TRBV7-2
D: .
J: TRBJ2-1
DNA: TGTGCCAGCAGCTTCGGGGGTCGCGGGGGCGGAGGTAATGAGCAGTTCTTC
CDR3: CASSFGGRGGGGNEQFF

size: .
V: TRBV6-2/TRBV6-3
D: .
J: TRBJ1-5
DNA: TGTGCCAGCAGTTACCCCCCCACGGGCTTTAGCAATCAGCCCCAGCATTTT
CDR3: CASSYPPTGFSNQPQHF

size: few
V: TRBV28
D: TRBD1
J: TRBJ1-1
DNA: TGTGCCAGCAGTCCCGGACAGGCGCCTGGATTTGAAGCTTTCTTT
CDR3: CASSPGQAPGFEAFF

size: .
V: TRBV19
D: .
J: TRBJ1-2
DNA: TGTGCCAGTAGTTTGGGGAAGGGGGGCTATGGCTACACCTTC
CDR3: CASSLGKGGYGYTF

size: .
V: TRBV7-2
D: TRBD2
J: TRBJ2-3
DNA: TGTGCCAGCAGCTTAGGGTGGCGGGGGGGCACAGATACGCAGTATTTT
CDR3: CASSLGWRGGTDTQYF

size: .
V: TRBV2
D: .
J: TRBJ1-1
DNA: TGTGCCAGCAGACCGGTCAGGAACACTGAAGCTTTCTTT
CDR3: CASRPVRNTEAFF

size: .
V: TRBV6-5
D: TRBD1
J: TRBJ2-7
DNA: TGTGCCAGCAGCCGGACAGGGTCCCCCTACGAGCAGTACTTC
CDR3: CASSRTGSPYEQYF

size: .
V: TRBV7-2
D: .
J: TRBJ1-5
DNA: TGTGCCAGCAGCTTACAAGGGACCCCGGGCAATCAGCCCCAGCATTTT
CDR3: CASSLQGTPGNQPQHF

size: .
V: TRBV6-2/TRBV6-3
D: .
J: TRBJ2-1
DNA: TGTGCCAGCAGTTACGGCATGGGGGAGTTCTTC
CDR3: CASSYGMGEFF

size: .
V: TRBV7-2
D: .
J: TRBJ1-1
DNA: TGTGCCAGCAGCCCAATATCAGGGGTCACTGAAGCTTTCTTT
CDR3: CASSPISGVTEAFF

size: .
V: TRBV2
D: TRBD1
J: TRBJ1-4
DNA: TGTGCCAGCAGTGCTTTAGGGACAGGGAATGAAAAACTGTTTTTT
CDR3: CASSALGTGNEKLFF

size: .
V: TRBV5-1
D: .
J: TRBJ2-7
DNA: TGCGCCAGCAGCGCCGGACAGTCCTACGAGCAGTACTTC
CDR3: CASSAGQSYEQYF

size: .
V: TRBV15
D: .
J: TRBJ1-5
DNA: TGTGCCACCAGCAGAGCGGGGCGGGCTCAGCCCCAGCATTTT
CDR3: CATSRAGRAQPQHF

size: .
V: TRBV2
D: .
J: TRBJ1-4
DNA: TGTGCCAGCAGTCCCGCTCTAAGGGGAGCTAATGAAAAACTGTTTTTT
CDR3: CASSPALRGANEKLFF

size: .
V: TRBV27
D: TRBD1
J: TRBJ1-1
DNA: TGTGCCAGCAGCAGGGGGATAGGTACTGAAGCTTTCTTT
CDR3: CASSRGIGTEAFF

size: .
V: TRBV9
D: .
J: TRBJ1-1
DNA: TGTGCCAGCAGCGGACTGACAGTCGCGAACACTGAAGCTTTCTTT
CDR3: CASSGLTVANTEAFF

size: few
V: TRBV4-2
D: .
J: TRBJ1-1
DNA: TGTGCCAGCAGCCAAGGAGGGGGGGTTGAAGCTTTCTTT
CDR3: CASSQGGGVEAFF

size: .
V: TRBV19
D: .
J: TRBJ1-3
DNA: TGTGCCAGTAGCGGGCTCCGTGGAAACACCATATATTTT
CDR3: CASSGLRGNTIYF

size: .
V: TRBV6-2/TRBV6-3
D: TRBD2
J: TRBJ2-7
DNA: TGTGCCAGCAGCCGCGGGGGGGAGTTCGAGCAGTACTTC
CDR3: CASSRGGEFEQYF

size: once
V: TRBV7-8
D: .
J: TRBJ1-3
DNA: TGTGCCAGCAGCTATCTCGGGACCTCTGGAAACACCATATATTTT
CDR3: CASSYLGTSGNTIYF

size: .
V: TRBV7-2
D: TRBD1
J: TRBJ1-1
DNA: TGTGCCAGCAGCTTAGCTCCGGGACAGGGGGTTGAAGCTTTCTTT
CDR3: CASSLAPGQGVEAFF

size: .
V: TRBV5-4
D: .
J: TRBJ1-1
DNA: TGTGCCAGCAGCCGGACGGACACTGAAGCTTTCTTT
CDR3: CASSRTDTEAFF

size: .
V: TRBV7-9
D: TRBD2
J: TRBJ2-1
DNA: TGTGCCAGCAGCCCCTATGCCTACGGACTAGCGGGGGGCAATGAGCAGTTCTTC
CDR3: CASSPYAYGLAGGNEQFF

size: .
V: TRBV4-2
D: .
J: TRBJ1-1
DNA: TGTGCCAGCAGCCCCGAGTGGGGGAACACTGAAGCTTTCTTT
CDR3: CASSPEWGNTEAFF